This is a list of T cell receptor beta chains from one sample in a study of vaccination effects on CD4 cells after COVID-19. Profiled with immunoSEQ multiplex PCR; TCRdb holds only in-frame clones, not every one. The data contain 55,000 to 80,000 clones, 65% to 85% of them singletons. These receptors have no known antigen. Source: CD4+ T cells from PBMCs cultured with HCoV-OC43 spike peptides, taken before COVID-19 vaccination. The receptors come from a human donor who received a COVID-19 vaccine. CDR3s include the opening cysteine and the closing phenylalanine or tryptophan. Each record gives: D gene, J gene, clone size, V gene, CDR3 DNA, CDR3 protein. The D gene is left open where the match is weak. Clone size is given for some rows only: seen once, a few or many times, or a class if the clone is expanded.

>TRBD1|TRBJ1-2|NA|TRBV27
TGTGCCAGCAGTCCCCACCGACAGGGGGGAGCCAACTATGGCTACACCTTC
CASSPHRQGGANYGYTF
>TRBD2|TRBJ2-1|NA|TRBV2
TGTGCCAGCATAACTAGCGAACCATTAACCTACAATGAGCAGTTCTTC
CASITSEPLTYNEQFF
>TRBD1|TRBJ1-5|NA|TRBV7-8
TGTGCCAGCAGCTTCACAGGGGGTCGTCAGCCCCAGCATTTT
CASSFTGGRQPQHF
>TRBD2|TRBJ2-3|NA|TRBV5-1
TGCGCCAGCAGTTCGGGAGGGGCGGAAGATACGCAGTATTTT
CASSSGGAEDTQYF
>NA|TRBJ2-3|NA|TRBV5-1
TGCGCCAGCAGCTTGGTTGGCCCGACTTTACCCACAGATACGCAGTATTTT
CASSLVGPTLPTDTQYF
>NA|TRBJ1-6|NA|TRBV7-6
TGTGCCAGCAGCTCCCTAGTTCGGGGTAATTCACCCCTCCACTTT
CASSSLVRGNSPLHF
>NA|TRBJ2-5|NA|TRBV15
TGTGCCACCAGCAGAGATCGGGCACGACAAGAGACCCAGTACTTC
CATSRDRARQETQYF
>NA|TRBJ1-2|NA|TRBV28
TGTGCCAGCAGTTCGCGAAGAGCCGTTGACTATGGCTACACCTTC
CASSSRRAVDYGYTF
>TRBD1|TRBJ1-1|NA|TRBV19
TGTGCCAGTAGAGAGCAGGGGGCTAGAATGGCTTTCTTT
CASREQGARMAFF
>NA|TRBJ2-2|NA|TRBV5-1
TGCGCCAGCAGCTTGGAAGCGGCACTCACCGGGGAGCTGTTTTTT
CASSLEAALTGELFF
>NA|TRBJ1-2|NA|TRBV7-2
TGTGCCAGCAGTACCGGTCAGGGGCGGTCTGGCTACACCTTC
CASSTGQGRSGYTF
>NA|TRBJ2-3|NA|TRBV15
TGTGCCACCAGCAGAGATATGACTAGCACAGATACGCAGTATTTT
CATSRDMTSTDTQYF
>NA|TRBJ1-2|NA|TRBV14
TGTGCCAGCAGCCAAGTACAGAACTATGGCTACACCTTC
CASSQVQNYGYTF
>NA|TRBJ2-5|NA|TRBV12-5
TGTGCTAGTGGTACCGCCCTTGAGGCGTATGTAGAGACCCAGTACTTC
CASGTALEAYVETQYF
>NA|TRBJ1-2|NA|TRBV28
TGTGCCAGCAGTTCCATTATCGGGCGAGCTAACTATGGCTACACCTTC
CASSSIIGRANYGYTF
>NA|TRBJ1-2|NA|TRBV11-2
TGTGCCAGCAGCCGAAGTTCGGGGTATGGCTACACCTTC
CASSRSSGYGYTF
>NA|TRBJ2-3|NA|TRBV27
TGTGCCAGCAGTTTATCCCCTGCGACAGGCACAGATACGCAGTATTTT
CASSLSPATGTDTQYF
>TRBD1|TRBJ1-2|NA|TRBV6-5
TGTGCCACAGGACAGGTACGGAACTATGGCTACACCTTC
CATGQVRNYGYTF
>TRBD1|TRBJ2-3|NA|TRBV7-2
TGTGCCAGCAGCGGCGGGACAGGCTCTGCTACAGATACGCAGTATTTT
CASSGGTGSATDTQYF
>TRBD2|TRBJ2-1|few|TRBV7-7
TGTGCCAGCAGTCGCGGACTAGCGGGGAACAATGAGCAGTTCTTC
CASSRGLAGNNEQFF
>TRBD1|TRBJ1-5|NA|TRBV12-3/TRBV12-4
TGTGCCAGCAGCCCGCAGGGGGATCAGCCCCAGCATTTT
CASSPQGDQPQHF
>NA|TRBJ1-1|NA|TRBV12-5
TGTGCTAGTGGTTTGGACGGGACATCTCCCTCGGACACTGAAGCTTTCTTT
CASGLDGTSPSDTEAFF
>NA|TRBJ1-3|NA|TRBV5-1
TGCGCCAGCAGCCACGGGACGGACGGAAACACCATATATTTT
CASSHGTDGNTIYF
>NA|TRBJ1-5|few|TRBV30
TGTGCCTTAGGGACGGATAGCAATCAGCCCCAGCATTTT
CALGTDSNQPQHF
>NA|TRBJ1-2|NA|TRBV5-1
TGCGCCAGCAGCTTGGGTCTGGGCGTGGGGTATGGCTACACCTTC
CASSLGLGVGYGYTF
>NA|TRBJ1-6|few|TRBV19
TGTGCCAGTAGCACAGGTAATTCACCCCTCCACTTT
CASSTGNSPLHF
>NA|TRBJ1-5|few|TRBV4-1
TGCGCCAGCAGCCCCTTAGGACAGAGTGGTAGGGTGCCCCAGCATTTT
CASSPLGQSGRVPQHF
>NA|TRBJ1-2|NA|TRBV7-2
TGTGCCAGCAGCCCACAGGATTACTATGGCTACACCTTC
CASSPQDYYGYTF
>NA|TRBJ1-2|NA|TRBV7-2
TGTGCCAGCAGCTTAGTGGCTGAGGGGTATGGCTACACCTTC
CASSLVAEGYGYTF
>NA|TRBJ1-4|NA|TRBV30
TGTGCCTGGAGTGTCCCCCGCGGTGGAGGTTTTGGTGAAAAACTGTTTTTT
CAWSVPRGGGFGEKLFF
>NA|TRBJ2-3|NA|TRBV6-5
TGTGCCAGCAGCCGAGGACTGGGAGATACGCAGTATTTT
CASSRGLGDTQYF
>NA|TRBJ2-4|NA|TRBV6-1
TGTGCCAGCAGTGAATCAGAGGGAATAAAAAACATTCAGTACTTC
CASSESEGIKNIQYF
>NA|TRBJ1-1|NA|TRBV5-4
TGTGCCAGCAGCCTTAAAGTTGACAGACCGAACACTGAAGCTTTCTTT
CASSLKVDRPNTEAFF
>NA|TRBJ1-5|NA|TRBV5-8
TGTGCCAGCGGAGAAGAGGGGCTTGGCCGTGGCATGGGCAATCAGCCCCAGCATTTT
CASGEEGLGRGMGNQPQHF
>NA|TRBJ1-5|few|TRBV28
TGTGCCAGCAGTTTTGGGGTTGGCAATCAGCCCCAGCATTTT
CASSFGVGNQPQHF
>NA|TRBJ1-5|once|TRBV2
TGTGCCAGCAGTGAAGTGGAAGGAAATCAGCCCCAGCATTTT
CASSEVEGNQPQHF
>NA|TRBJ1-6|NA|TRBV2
TGTGCCAGCAGTGCATCGGATTCACCCCTCCACTTT
CASSASDSPLHF
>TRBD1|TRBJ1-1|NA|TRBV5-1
TGCGCCAGCAGCCCCGGACAGGGGAGTACTGAAGCTTTCTTT
CASSPGQGSTEAFF
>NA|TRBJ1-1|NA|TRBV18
TGTGCCAGCTCACCACCCGGTGAAGCTTTCTTT
CASSPPGEAFF
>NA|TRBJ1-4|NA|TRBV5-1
TGCGCCAGCAGCTTGTTGGGACCTAATGAAAAACTGTTTTTT
CASSLLGPNEKLFF
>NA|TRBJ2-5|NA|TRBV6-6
TGTGCCAGCAGTCGGGACCGGGGTGAGACCCAGTACTTC
CASSRDRGETQYF
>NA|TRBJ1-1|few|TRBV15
TGTGCCACCAGCAGAGATCCCGGGGTGGGCACTGAAGCTTTCTTT
CATSRDPGVGTEAFF
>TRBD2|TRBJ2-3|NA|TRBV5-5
TGTGCCAGCAGTACCGAGGGACTAGCGGGGGCCGCCTCTCGCGATACGCAGTATTTT
CASSTEGLAGAASRDTQYF
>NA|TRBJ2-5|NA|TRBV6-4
TGTGCCAGCAGTGTTAAGGGCGGGGAGACCCAGTACTTC
CASSVKGGETQYF
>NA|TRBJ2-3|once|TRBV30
TGTGCCTGGAGTGTAGTTTACAGGGGGGGATACGATACGCAGTATTTT
CAWSVVYRGGYDTQYF
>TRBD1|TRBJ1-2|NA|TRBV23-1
TGCGCCAGCAGTCCCAATGGAACAGGGGGCGCTTATGGCTACACCTTC
CASSPNGTGGAYGYTF
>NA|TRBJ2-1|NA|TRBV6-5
TGTGCCAGCAGGGATGGACTCGAACCGTACAATGAGCAGTTCTTC
CASRDGLEPYNEQFF
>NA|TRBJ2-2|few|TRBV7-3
TGTGCCAGCAGCCGAACAGGGTTGACCACCGGGGAGCTGTTTTTT
CASSRTGLTTGELFF
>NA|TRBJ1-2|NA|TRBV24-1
TGTGCCACCAGTGATTTGGACGAGGAAGGCTACACCTTC
CATSDLDEEGYTF
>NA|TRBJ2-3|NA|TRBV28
TGTGCCAGCAGTCGTCTGGGGGCGCGCACAGATACGCAGTATTTT
CASSRLGARTDTQYF
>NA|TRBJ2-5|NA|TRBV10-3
TGTGCCATCAGTGACAGACCTCCGGGCCAAGAGACCCAGTACTTC
CAISDRPPGQETQYF
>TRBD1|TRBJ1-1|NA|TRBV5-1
TGCGCCAGCAGCTTCTTTTCCGGGACAGCGGGCACTGAAGCTTTCTTT
CASSFFSGTAGTEAFF
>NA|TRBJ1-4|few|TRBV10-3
TGTGCCATCCGGTCCCCCGGGGCCCAAGAAAAACTGTTTTTT
CAIRSPGAQEKLFF
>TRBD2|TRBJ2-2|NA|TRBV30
TGTGCCTGGAGTGCCAGCGGGGGGTCTACCGGGGAGCTGTTTTTT
CAWSASGGSTGELFF